One and the same sample provided the 24 T cell receptor beta chains below, sequenced in a study of T cell changes during pregnancy in multiple sclerosis. TCRdb's copy holds only in-frame clones and misses some; the assay was immunoSEQ multiplex PCR. The repertoire holds approximately 69,000 clones, with just over 90% as singletons. Sequences were derived from peripheral blood, sampled in the second trimester of pregnancy. These receptors all stem from a female donor in good health, enrolled as a control in a pregnancy study.

The chain recombines TRBV18 with TRBJ1-3; a weak D match, TRBD1 (6 bases). V dropped 1 base and J dropped 3 bases, with 13 bases sitting between them. The CDR3 spans 16 residues. Per germline, CDR1 KGHSH and CDR2 LQKENI. DNA of the CDR3: TGTGCCAGCTCACCACGATCACCGGACAGTGGAAACACCATATATTTT. Protein sequence: CASSPRSPDSGNTIYF.

The J gene is TRBJ2-7, the V gene TRBV5-1, with TRBD1 identical over 8 bases. CDR1 SGHRS and CDR2 YFSETQ come from the germline V gene. This CDR3 has 14 residues. With V trimmed by 0 bases and J by 5 bases, 4 bases remained unmatched. The CDR3 loop reads CASSLGDRTHEQYF. The CDR3 region has the DNA TGCGCCAGCAGCTTGGGGGACAGGACCCACGAGCAGTACTTC.

The chain uses TRBV15 and TRBJ1-2; D is unresolved. V shed 0 bases and J shed 3 bases, with 11 bases lying between them. The CDR3 loop spans 15 amino acids. CDR1 and CDR2 (germline): LNHNV, YYDKDF (reference sequence). CDR3: CATSREEGDYYGYTF. The CDR3 region has the DNA TGTGCCACCAGCAGAGAAGAAGGTGACTACTATGGCTACACCTTC.

This chain joins TRBV15 and TRBJ1-5, with D hard to call. Trimming removed 0 bases at V and 4 bases at J, with 4 bases between. The CDR3 has 13 residues. CDR1 and CDR2 (germline): LNHNV, YYDKDF (reference sequence). Here the CDR3 reads CATSRDLNQPQHF. CDR3 sequence (DNA): TGTGCCACCAGCAGAGACCTAAATCAGCCCCAGCATTTT.

This chain joins TRBV7-9 and TRBJ2-7; D is unresolved. Per germline, CDR1 SEHNR and CDR2 FQNEAQ (reference sequence). The length of the CDR3 is 12 residues. V lost 6 bases and J 0 bases, leaving 6 bases between the germline ends. The CDR3, as DNA: TGTGCCAGCAGACCTAACTCCTACGAGCAGTACTTC. As protein: CASRPNSYEQYF.

The genes are TRBV7-3 and TRBJ2-7; 8 positions match TRBD1. Trimming removed 4 bases from V and 2 bases from J; junction bases left unmatched: 16. The CDR3 has 18 residues. Germline loops: CDR1 SGHTA, CDR2 FQGTGA. CDR3 protein: CASSSRTGKAPTPYEQYF. Here the CDR3 DNA reads TGTGCCAGCAGCTCCCGGACAGGGAAGGCTCCTACCCCCTACGAGCAGTACTTC.

This chain uses TRBV13 with TRBJ1-2; D gene ambiguous. The V end was cut by 1 base, the J end by 4 bases, with 13 bases between. In germline, CDR1 is PRHDT, CDR2 FYEKMQ (reference sequence). The CDR3 length is 15 residues. The CDR3 protein is CASSLVVTPSYGYTF. CDR3 bases: TGTGCCAGCAGCTTAGTAGTCACTCCCTCCTATGGCTACACCTTC. Full variable domain (missing parts from reference TRBV13 and TRBJ1-2): AAGVIQSPRHLIKEKRETATLKCYPIPRHDTVYWYQQGPGQDPQFLISFYEKMQSDKGSIPDRFSAQQFSDYHSELNMSSLELGDSALYFCASSLVVTPSYGYTFGSGTRLTVV.

The genes are TRBV10-2 and TRBJ1-4, with 8 bases identical to TRBD1. The CDR3 spans 15 residues. The junction had 4 bases not matched to a gene; V was cut back by 5 bases and J by 2 bases. The germline V gene encodes CDR1 WSHSY and CDR2 SAAADI. The CDR3 spells CASSNDRGTNEKLFF. In nucleotides, the CDR3 is TGCGCCAGCAGTAATGACAGGGGTACTAATGAAAAACTGTTTTTT.

The gene calls are TRBV12-5 and TRBJ2-1; 12 nucleotides align to TRBD2. CDR1 LGHNT and CDR2 FRNRAP come from the germline V gene. CDR3 size: 15 residues. V lost 2 bases and J lost 4; bases outside the gene matches: 0. CDR3 sequence: CASGLLAGGYNEQFF. The CDR3 coding sequence is TGTGCTAGTGGTTTGCTAGCGGGGGGGTACAATGAGCAGTTCTTC.

The chain uses TRBV7-2 and TRBJ2-1; D is possibly TRBD1 (5 bases). Trimming took 2 bases from V and 8 from J, leaving 7 bases between them. From germline, CDR1 is SGHTA and CDR2 FQGNSA. This CDR3 comprises 12 residues. Written as DNA, the CDR3 is TGTGCCAGCAGCTTAACAGGAGATGAGCAGTTCTTC. Its protein is CASSLTGDEQFF. The full variable domain, with the rest looked up from reference TRBV7-2 and TRBJ2-1, is GAGVSQSPSNKVTEKGKDVELRCDPISGHTALYWYRQSLGQGLEFLIYFQGNSAPDKSGLPSDRFSAERTGGSVSTLTIQRTQQEDSAVYLCASSLTGDEQFFGPGTRLTVL.

This rearrangement joins TRBV4-3 to TRBJ1-2; a weak D match, TRBD1 (6 bases). The germline V and J ends were trimmed by 3 bases and 6 bases, with 17 bases remaining between them. The CDR3 extends over 15 amino acids. Germline CDR1 reads LGHNA; CDR2 reads YSLEER. CDR3 residues: CASSQQRGLTDGYTF. For the CDR3, the DNA is TGCGCCAGCAGCCAGCAGCGGGGGCTGACAGATGGCTACACCTTC.

The CDR3 spells CAWSGDTNNQPQHF. The DNA for the CDR3 is TGTGCCTGGAGTGGGGACACGAACAATCAGCCCCAGCATTTT. The J gene is TRBJ1-5, the V gene TRBV30, with a tentative D call TRBD1 (6 bases). V was shortened by 1 base and J by 3 bases, with 10 bases between the two germline ends. This CDR3 contains 14 residues. Germline CDR1 GTSNPN, CDR2 SVGIG (reference sequence).

As for this clone: The junction shows a germline mismatch at one end, possibly a read error. V gene TRBV11-2 combines with J gene TRBJ2-1; D may be TRBD2 (7 bases). Per the germline V gene, CDR1 is SGHAT and CDR2 is FQNNGV. The CDR3 covers 16 residues. The CDR3 nucleotides read TGTGCCAGCAGTTTAGGGGCGGGGGCATCGGTGATGGAGCAGTTCTTC. Translation gives CASSLGAGASVMEQFF.

The gene calls are TRBV5-8 and TRBJ2-2, with TRBD1 as a possible D gene (6 bases). The CDR3 has 13 amino acids. The V gene lost 5 bases and the J gene lost 1 base, with 6 bases spanning the gap. In germline, CDR1 is SGHTS, CDR2 YDEGEE. CDR3 sequence: CASRDRNTGELFF. CDR3 DNA sequence: TGTGCCAGCAGGGACAGGAACACCGGGGAGCTGTTTTTT.

The chain combines TRBV28 with TRBJ1-6, with 7 bases aligning to TRBD1. V was clipped by 4 bases and J by 7 bases; unmatched bases: 4. Germline CDR1 MDHEN, CDR2 SYDVKM. The CDR3 is made up of 14 amino acids. In nucleotides, the CDR3 is TGTGCCAGCAGTTCGGGGACAGTGAATTCACCCCTCCACTTT. Its protein product is CASSSGTVNSPLHF. The whole variable domain, remainder taken from reference TRBV28 and TRBJ1-6, is DVKVTQSSRYLVKRTGEKVFLECVQDMDHENMFWYRQDPGLGLRLIYFSYDVKMKEKGDIPEGYSVSREKKERFSLILESASTNQTSMYLCASSSGTVNSPLHFGNGTRLTVT.

The V gene is TRBV19, the J gene TRBJ1-1; D perhaps matches TRBD1 (6 bases). Germline V gene data show CDR1 as LNHDA and CDR2 as SQIVND (reference sequence). CDR3 size: 15 residues. V dropped 7 bases and J dropped 4 bases, with 19 bases sitting between them. CDR3 nucleotides: TGTGCCAGTAAGATCCCTGGCAGGGGAACCACTGAAGCTTTCTTT. Translation: CASKIPGRGTTEAFF.

V gene TRBV4-3 combines with J gene TRBJ2-3, with a possible D match to TRBD1 (5 bases). CDR1 and CDR2 from the germline V gene are LGHNA and YSLEER. The CDR3 extends over 15 amino acids. V was clipped by 0 bases and J by 2 bases, with 9 bases between them. The CDR3 DNA follows: TGCGCCAGCAGCCAAGAGCAGGGTTACACAGATACGCAGTATTTT. Translation gives CASSQEQGYTDTQYF.

This clone was observed a single time. This chain uses TRBV5-8 with TRBJ2-7; 9 bases line up with TRBD1. CDR1 and CDR2 from the germline V gene are SGHTS and YDEGEE. V lost 5 bases to trimming and J lost 6 bases; unmatched junction nucleotides: 6. This CDR3 is 13 amino acids long. The chain's CDR3 is CASRRQGGSEQYF. DNA of the CDR3: TGTGCCAGCAGGCGACAGGGGGGCAGCGAGCAGTACTTC.

The chain joins TRBV7-9 to TRBJ2-1; D possibly corresponds to TRBD2 (5 bases). With 5 bases removed from V and 6 bases from J, the gap between germline ends came to 14 bases. Per germline, CDR1 SEHNR and CDR2 FQNEAQ (reference sequence). The CDR3 is made up of 14 amino acids. Here the CDR3 DNA reads TGTGCCAGCAGCCCGCGGGTAGGTGGCAATGAGCAGTTCTTC. Residues: CASSPRVGGNEQFF. Together with reference TRBV7-9 and TRBJ2-1, the CDR3 gives the full variable domain: DTGVSQNPRHKITKRGQNVTFRCDPISEHNRLYWYRQTLGQGPEFLTYFQNEAQLEKSRLLSDRFSAERPKGSFSTLEIQRTEQGDSAMYLCASSPRVGGNEQFFGPGTRLTVL.

This chain links TRBV7-9 with TRBJ2-7, with a tentative D call TRBD1 (6 bases). Between the trimmed V and J ends, which lost 1 base and 2 bases, there was a span of 15 bases. The CDR3 spans 16 residues. Germline V lookup: CDR1 SEHNR, CDR2 FQNEAQ (reference sequence). The CDR3 here is CASSLEDSLGTYEQYF. CDR3 DNA: TGTGCCAGCAGCTTAGAGGACAGCCTCGGAACCTACGAGCAGTACTTC.

The chain has TRBV9 and TRBJ2-3, with a tentative D call TRBD1 (6 bases). CDR3 size: 18 residues. Between the trimmed V and J ends, which lost 0 bases and 3 bases, there was a span of 20 bases. Germline CDR1 and CDR2: SGDLS and YYNGEE. In nucleotides, the CDR3 is TGTGCCAGCAGCGTAGCCCTCCTTCGACAGGCAGGGACAGATACGCAGTATTTT. The encoded protein is CASSVALLRQAGTDTQYF.

V usage is TRBV10-3 and J usage is TRBJ1-6, with 9 nucleotides matching TRBD1. Trimming at V came to 6 bases and at J to 2 bases, leaving 11 bases not matched to a gene. CDR1 is ENHRY and CDR2 is SYGVKD in the germline V gene. This CDR3 contains 18 residues. The CDR3 nucleotides are TGTGCCATCAGCGAGGGACAGGGAAGGAGGACCTATAATTCACCCCTCCACTTT. It specifies CAISEGQGRRTYNSPLHF.

This chain joins TRBV15 and TRBJ1-5; perhaps TRBD1 as D (6 bases). Germline CDR1 reads LNHNV; CDR2 reads YYDKDF (reference sequence). This CDR3 comprises 14 residues. Trimming cost V 4 bases and J 9 bases, with 16 bases left between them. CDR3 residues: CATSTPRTGSPQHF. The CDR3 nucleotides are TGTGCCACCAGCACCCCCCGTACAGGGTCGCCCCAGCATTTT.

V usage is TRBV14 and J usage is TRBJ2-1, with D hard to call. CDR3 size: 15 residues. Germline V CDR1 and CDR2: SGHDN, FVKESK. V gave up 1 base and J gave up 9 bases, with 16 bases separating them. Here the CDR3 DNA reads TGTGCCAGCAGCCAAGGACCTTCTGCGGCCAGTGAGCAGTTCTTC. Protein: CASSQGPSAASEQFF. Using reference TRBV14 and TRBJ2-1 for the parts outside the CDR3, the full variable domain is EAGVTQFPSHSVIEKGQTVTLRCDPISGHDNLYWYRRVMGKEIKFLLHFVKESKQDESGMPNNRFLAERTGGTYSTLKVQPAELEDSGVYFCASSQGPSAASEQFFGPGTRLTVL.